This T cell receptor (beta chain) was obtained from a study of cytomegalovirus exposure and HLA in healthy donors (dated by TCRdb to about 2017). Concerning the study at large: An earlier analysis of several hundred of the donors reported over 250 Gb of sequence data and about 120 million unique TCR beta sequences obtained from 180 million or so T cells. Approximately 300 gigabases of sequencing data and 75 million to 85 million unique TCR sequences made up an early release that covered 500 to 700 HLA-typed donors. Of the approximately 400 genotyped donors, 65% to 90% were placed in the genetic ancestry cluster associated with self-reported Caucasian donors. The study aimed to test whether cataloging public T cell receptors could reveal signatures of past pathogen exposure. The T cell repertoires of some 670 subjects were profiled by immunosequencing and related to cytomegalovirus serostatus. Besides the first cohort of under 700 subjects, a separate validation cohort made up of about 120 different subjects was used. High-throughput TCR immunosequencing, statistical association of individual TCRs with disease status, and machine learning were combined to predict cytomegalovirus infection status. To study patterns of TCR occurrence, a later analysis re-analyzed previously published TCR beta repertoires from 650 to 750 donors and added high-resolution HLA genotyping. Rather than drawing on any new phenotypic data, the later analysis identified candidate immune exposures from TCR beta sequences and the way those sequences occurred across donors. An earlier analysis of roughly 580 of the donors used high-throughput TCR beta sequencing to judge whether each TCR beta V gene segment behaved as functional or pseudogenic. Donor age, sex, ethnicity and CMV serostatus were collected together with the repertoire data. A later genetic analysis took genome-wide SNP genotypes for about 65% of the 666 donors and used that subset as a discovery cohort. All discovery cohort repertoires had been generated on a single sequencing platform. HLA typing included class I and class II loci at four-digit resolution. Typing coverage differed by locus: A, B, C, DRB1 and DQB1 were typed in about 620-630 donors, DQA1 in about 550, DPA1 in roughly 590, and DPB1 in 472. A few DR-DQ haplotypes were treated as single units for association and clustering because of strong linkage in the cohort. Across approximately 400 genotyped donors of the cohort, an average of about 220,000 unique TCR beta nucleotide sequences per donor were sequenced, and approximately 17% of those sequences were non-productive.

Summary of the overall study and its limitations: Some IMGT-functional V segments, including TRBV6-2 and TRBV6-3, could not be told apart with the 87-base-pair reads, so those segments were excluded. HLA typing was unavailable for some donors at each locus, so association tests used only the typed subset. Only TCR beta chains were sequenced in this cohort, and the absence of alpha or paired-chain data limited detectable features. Roughly 15 rarely observed V segments, including chromosome 9 orphons, were excluded from the earlier analysis of just under 600 of the donors because counts were too low. In an earlier analysis of roughly 500 of the donors, most TCR beta V segments appeared in productive rearrangements about 87% or about 30% of the time, broadly matching IMGT annotations. A later genetic analysis associated a missense DCLRE1C variant with V-gene and J-gene trimming of TCR beta chains, and an independent cohort replicated the association. A further reported finding was that TCR beta sequences accurately predicted the HLA-A and HLA-B alleles for most subjects in the first cohort. When HLA alleles, especially DR and DQ, strongly co-occurred, attributing TCR associations to individual alleles was difficult. Compared with equally common non-associated chains, HLA-associated TCR beta chains in a later analysis were more clonally expanded and had lower generation probabilities. In a later analysis, 16,951 TCR beta sequences were associated with specific HLA alleles at a false discovery rate of 0.05. A later analysis found that TCR association rates varied across HLA loci, with DRB1 alleles showing the most associated TCRs and HLA-C alleles the fewest. The study listed approximately 150 TCR beta chains as associated with cytomegalovirus. A later analysis found that most CMV-associated TCR beta chains appeared HLA-restricted, with HLA associations seemingly driven largely by CMV exposure. According to a later analysis, parvovirus B19, influenza, CMV and Epstein-Barr virus appeared linked to several top co-occurrence clusters. Roughly uniform sequencing depth across donors was assumed in presence/absence analyses, although this assumption may not hold. A few of the identified cytomegalovirus-associated TCR beta chains were confirmed in vitro to be specific for cytomegalovirus antigens. The authors suggested that the approach could potentially be generalized to other disease states and immunological phenotypes. Immune exposure information for the cohort was limited to CMV serostatus. The classifier was reported to diagnose cytomegalovirus status with high specificity and sensitivity in both the original and validation cohorts. Correlated functional status among segregating V segments might be attributable to linkage disequilibrium, but an unknown experimental factor could not be ruled out. Compared with the roughly 710-donor mean, donors in an Asian-associated ancestry cluster had fewer N-insertions in productive TCRs, according to a later genetic analysis. A group of highly shared sequence variants was considered likely to be a technical artifact of the sequencing pipeline. Most TCR sequences were observed very rarely across donors, whereas some public TCRs were present in many individuals.

In the case of this clone: Which antigen it targets is not known. Base-call qualities are not available, and no considerably larger clone is one nucleotide away.

The cohort consisted of more than 650 healthy bone marrow donors. Cohort members were all nominally healthy when sampled, although unrecorded immune exposures were likely present. The donor tested CMV seronegative, placing the donor among the 350 or so seronegative members of the cohort. Every donor gave a peripheral blood sample, and the peripheral blood mononuclear cells from that sample were used for TCR beta sequencing. Genomic DNA extraction from the blood cell samples was performed with the Qiagen DNeasy Blood Extraction Kit. The CDR3 goes from the cysteine to the phenylalanine over 14 residues. CDR3 DNA is the only sequence kept; it has 42 bases, read in frame from the first base. The CDR1 and CDR2 encoded by the germline V gene are SGDLS and YYNGEE. Here V drops 2 bases and J drops 5 bases, and the junction holds 3 bases not matched to any gene. Library creation used the immunoSEQ multiplex PCR assay. The multiplex PCR relied on a mix of 60 forward primers for TCR Vbeta segments and 13 reverse primers for TCR Jbeta segments. The CDR3 region of rearranged TCR beta genes was amplified from genomic DNA with a multiplex PCR assay. On the Illumina HiSeq System, the amplified TCR beta libraries were sequenced as 87-base-pair reads. The original methods were these. A later analysis counted around 72 million unique TCR beta chains across the 550 to 700 repertoires, and 9.5 million to 11 million of these chains were shared by at least two donors. Raw reads were error-corrected and collapsed into unique sequences by a nearest-neighbor algorithm in which closely related sequences were merged to remove PCR and sequencing errors. CDR3 sequences were aligned to IMGT reference sequences to assign V, D and J gene segments. For a sequence to be retained, at least a six-nucleotide match to both a V gene segment and a J gene segment was required. A rearrangement counted as productive if the CDR3 had no stop codons and remained in frame with V and J, and every other rearrangement counted as non-productive. Following IMGT convention, CDR3 was defined as the stretch from the second conserved V-encoded cysteine to the conserved J-encoded phenylalanine. The earlier analysis of roughly 590 of the donors excluded any sequence lacking an unambiguous match to a single V gene segment. In an earlier analysis of approximately 500 of the donors, a V segment was called functional when productive rearrangements were above 56.7%, and segregating when the standard deviation between donors exceeded 5%. A statistical classification framework was developed to diagnose cytomegalovirus status using the catalog of TCR beta chain sequences. V and J gene assignment, in a later analysis, came from comparing TCR nucleotide sequences with IMGT/GENE-DB human TR gene sequences. The TCRdist pipeline was used in a later analysis to assign CDR3 sequences and most-parsimonious VDJ recombination scenarios. In a later analysis, each TCR beta chain was defined by its CDR3 amino acid sequence together with its V-gene family, and reads without a unique V-gene family were excluded. In a later analysis, fewer than 650 highly shared, low-generation-probability nucleotide sequences were removed to address suspected cross-contamination and a sequencing artifact. In a later analysis, a clonal expansion index for each public chain was calculated from normalized within-repertoire ranks of inferred template counts. Generation probabilities in a later analysis came from a VDJ recombination model fitted to out-of-frame rearrangements, and those results were checked against IGoR. In a later analysis, TCR-TCR, TCR-HLA and TCR-CMV co-occurrence was scored with hypergeometric tests, and a repertoire-size bias correction was applied to TCR pairs. To estimate false discovery rates, a later analysis permuted the HLA or CMV assignments 20 times. In a later analysis, co-occurring TCRs were grouped using DBSCAN, and TCRdist sequence similarity was added for clustering within HLA-allele-positive subsets. Repertoires with fewer than 30,000 or more than 120,000 public chains, plus five repertoires with anomalous nucleotide sharing, were excluded from co-occurrence clustering. In TCRdb, the immuneACCESS table is reduced to in-frame sequences with V and J assigned. These tables do not hold every clone; where another copy was compared, an unresolved V gene accounts for under half, and the others remain unexplained. Clone size and the V and J calls come from that table; the DNA yielded D and trimming. In all, the sample holds about 150,000 clones, and around 85% of those were seen once. 1% of the sample goes to the ten largest clones.

This chain is built from TRBV9 and TRBJ1-4, with 7 bases in between that match TRBD1. The TCR comes from a boy younger than 10 in good health and CMV-seronegative. Material for sequencing was PBMCs. The CDR3 sequence is CASSVTGTNEKLFF. The sequenced DNA: TGTGCCAGCAGCGTGACAGGGACCAATGAAAAACTGTTTTTT.